Listed below are T cell receptor beta chains from one sample, sequenced in a study of blood T cell repertoires in COVID-19. The table came from immunoSEQ multiplex PCR; TCRdb's copy has only in-frame clones and leaves some out. The table records 200,000 to 300,000 clones, around 90% of them present only once. The sample consisted of peripheral blood. Receptors originate from a man aged 55 to 69 who had recovered from COVID-19. Each CDR3 is given with its conserved first and last residue. D genes are given only for firm matches. Size is stated for part of the rows, as once, few or many counts, or as a class when the clone is expanded.

d_gene: TRBD1; j_gene: TRBJ2-7; v_gene: TRBV6-5; abundance: .; CDR3nt: TGTGCCAGCAGATTAACGGGACAGCAATCCTACGAGCAGTACTTC; CDR3aa: CASRLTGQQSYEQYF
d_gene: .; j_gene: TRBJ1-5; v_gene: TRBV18; abundance: .; CDR3nt: TGTGCCAGCTCACCTTCAGGGGACAGCAATCAGCCCCAGCATTTT; CDR3aa: CASSPSGDSNQPQHF
d_gene: TRBD1; j_gene: TRBJ1-4; v_gene: TRBV27; abundance: .; CDR3nt: TGTGCCAGCAGTTCCGGACAGGGAGGACCCGCAACTAATGAAAAACTGTTTTTT; CDR3aa: CASSSGQGGPATNEKLFF
d_gene: .; j_gene: TRBJ2-3; v_gene: TRBV15; abundance: .; CDR3nt: TGTGCCACCAGACCCCCAGGGAACACAGATACGCAGTATTTT; CDR3aa: CATRPPGNTDTQYF
d_gene: TRBD2; j_gene: TRBJ2-1; v_gene: TRBV6-4; abundance: .; CDR3nt: TGTGCCAGCAGTGCCCCGGATAGCGGGGGGGCCTTCAACGACAATGAGCAGTTCTTC; CDR3aa: CASSAPDSGGAFNDNEQFF
d_gene: TRBD1; j_gene: TRBJ2-7; v_gene: TRBV7-8; abundance: .; CDR3nt: TGTGCCAGCAGGAACCTCGACAGGGGTGTTCTCTACGAGCAGTACTTC; CDR3aa: CASRNLDRGVLYEQYF
d_gene: TRBD2; j_gene: TRBJ2-3; v_gene: TRBV6-1; abundance: .; CDR3nt: TGTGCCAGCAGTGAGCTCAGCGGGGGGGCCCGTGATACGCAGTATTTT; CDR3aa: CASSELSGGARDTQYF
d_gene: .; j_gene: TRBJ1-5; v_gene: TRBV19; abundance: .; CDR3nt: TGTGCCAGTAGTATCTATGCGATCGGGGAGTGGAATCAGCCCCAGCATTTT; CDR3aa: CASSIYAIGEWNQPQHF
d_gene: TRBD1; j_gene: TRBJ2-4; v_gene: TRBV7-6; abundance: .; CDR3nt: TGTGCCAGCAGCTTAGAGGGACAGGCGGGCCAGTTAGCTAAAAACATTCAGTACTTC; CDR3aa: CASSLEGQAGQLAKNIQYF
d_gene: TRBD1; j_gene: TRBJ1-2; v_gene: TRBV7-6; abundance: .; CDR3nt: TGTGCCGGAACAGGACAGGGGGCTCGGGGTGGCTACACCTTC; CDR3aa: CAGTGQGARGGYTF
d_gene: .; j_gene: TRBJ1-2; v_gene: TRBV5-5; abundance: .; CDR3nt: TGTGCCAGCAGCTTTGGGGCCCAGGAGCCCTATGGCTACACCTTC; CDR3aa: CASSFGAQEPYGYTF
d_gene: TRBD1; j_gene: TRBJ2-2; v_gene: TRBV29-1; abundance: .; CDR3nt: TGCAGCGTTGAGGTGGGACAGGGATGGACCGGGGAGCTGTTTTTT; CDR3aa: CSVEVGQGWTGELFF
d_gene: TRBD1; j_gene: TRBJ1-1; v_gene: TRBV19; abundance: .; CDR3nt: TGTGCCAGTAGTGCCGGGACAGGACGCTTCACTGAAGCTTTCTTT; CDR3aa: CASSAGTGRFTEAFF
d_gene: .; j_gene: TRBJ1-5; v_gene: TRBV7-3; abundance: .; CDR3nt: TGTGCCAGCAGCTTACAGGGAGGTAGCAATCAGCCCCAGCATTTT; CDR3aa: CASSLQGGSNQPQHF
d_gene: TRBD1; j_gene: TRBJ2-7; v_gene: TRBV4-1; abundance: .; CDR3nt: TGCGCCAGCAGCCAGGCGGCAGGGGGCAAAGGGTCCTACGAGCAGTACTTC; CDR3aa: CASSQAAGGKGSYEQYF
d_gene: TRBD2; j_gene: TRBJ2-5; v_gene: TRBV5-6; abundance: .; CDR3nt: TGTGCCAGCAGCTTGGTTAGGACTAGCGGACCAGAGACCCAGTACTTC; CDR3aa: CASSLVRTSGPETQYF
d_gene: .; j_gene: TRBJ1-5; v_gene: TRBV19; abundance: few; CDR3nt: TGTGCCAGTTCGGGACAAATTAGCAATCAGCCCCAGCATTTT; CDR3aa: CASSGQISNQPQHF
d_gene: .; j_gene: TRBJ1-3; v_gene: TRBV7-3; abundance: few; CDR3nt: TGTGCCAGCAGCGCAGACGACAGGGGAAACACCATATATTTT; CDR3aa: CASSADDRGNTIYF
d_gene: .; j_gene: TRBJ1-2; v_gene: TRBV6-5; abundance: .; CDR3nt: TGTGCCAGCAGTAACAGCTATGGCTACACCTTC; CDR3aa: CASSNSYGYTF
d_gene: .; j_gene: TRBJ1-6; v_gene: TRBV12-3/TRBV12-4; abundance: .; CDR3nt: TGTGCCAGCGGTCTCCCGGGGTCACCCCTCCACTTT; CDR3aa: CASGLPGSPLHF
d_gene: TRBD2; j_gene: TRBJ2-1; v_gene: TRBV5-1; abundance: .; CDR3nt: TGCGCCAGCAGCTTGGAGAGCGGGGGGGACTATGAGCAGTTCTTC; CDR3aa: CASSLESGGDYEQFF
d_gene: TRBD1; j_gene: TRBJ1-2; v_gene: TRBV6-5; abundance: .; CDR3nt: TGTGCCAGCAGAAAGACAGGGAGGATTTCGGGCTACACCTTC; CDR3aa: CASRKTGRISGYTF
d_gene: TRBD1; j_gene: TRBJ2-3; v_gene: TRBV11-2; abundance: .; CDR3nt: TGTGCCAGCAGCGAAGTGATATGGGACAGGGGACGCACAGATACGCAGTATTTT; CDR3aa: CASSEVIWDRGRTDTQYF
d_gene: TRBD1; j_gene: TRBJ1-2; v_gene: TRBV5-4; abundance: .; CDR3nt: TGTGCCAGCAGCCGGGGGACAGGGCCTGGCTACACCTTC; CDR3aa: CASSRGTGPGYTF
d_gene: TRBD1; j_gene: TRBJ2-3; v_gene: TRBV7-6; abundance: .; CDR3nt: TGTGCCAGCAGCTCGACAGGGGTTAGCACAGATACGCAGTATTTT; CDR3aa: CASSSTGVSTDTQYF
d_gene: .; j_gene: TRBJ2-1; v_gene: TRBV7-2; abundance: .; CDR3nt: TGTGCCAGCAGCTTAGAGGTAGCGGTCACCTACAATGAGCAGTTCTTC; CDR3aa: CASSLEVAVTYNEQFF
d_gene: TRBD2; j_gene: TRBJ2-1; v_gene: TRBV7-2; abundance: .; CDR3nt: TGTGCCAGCAGCTTAGATAGCGGGGAGGGCAATGAGCAGTTCTTC; CDR3aa: CASSLDSGEGNEQFF
d_gene: .; j_gene: TRBJ1-2; v_gene: TRBV6-5; abundance: .; CDR3nt: TGTGCCAGCAGTCAACCAGGAGGGCAGGATGGTGGCTACACCTTC; CDR3aa: CASSQPGGQDGGYTF
d_gene: TRBD2; j_gene: TRBJ2-2; v_gene: TRBV6-1; abundance: .; CDR3nt: TGTGCCAGCAGTGAAGATAGCGGGGGGGCCGGGGAGCTGTTTTTT; CDR3aa: CASSEDSGGAGELFF
d_gene: .; j_gene: TRBJ2-2; v_gene: TRBV5-1; abundance: .; CDR3nt: TGCGCCAGCAGCTTGTTGCGGTCGAACACCGGGGAGCTGTTTTTT; CDR3aa: CASSLLRSNTGELFF
d_gene: .; j_gene: TRBJ2-7; v_gene: TRBV12-3/TRBV12-4; abundance: .; CDR3nt: TGTGCCAGCAGTGCTGGAGGGTACGAGCAGTACTTC; CDR3aa: CASSAGGYEQYF
d_gene: TRBD1; j_gene: TRBJ1-2; v_gene: TRBV3-1/TRBV3-2; abundance: once; CDR3nt: TGTGCCAGCAGCCAAGGAACCACAGGGGCGAACTATGGCTACACCTTC; CDR3aa: CASSQGTTGANYGYTF
d_gene: .; j_gene: TRBJ1-4; v_gene: TRBV30; abundance: .; CDR3nt: TGTGCCTGGAGCCGATACTCAGAAAAACTGTTTTTT; CDR3aa: CAWSRYSEKLFF
d_gene: TRBD1; j_gene: TRBJ2-5; v_gene: TRBV19; abundance: .; CDR3nt: TGTGCCAGTAGTACCGGGACAGGGGGCCGATGGGAGACCCAGTACTTC; CDR3aa: CASSTGTGGRWETQYF
d_gene: .; j_gene: TRBJ2-1; v_gene: TRBV6-1; abundance: .; CDR3nt: TGTGCCAGCAGTGAAATTAGGGGCAATGAGCAGTTCTTC; CDR3aa: CASSEIRGNEQFF
d_gene: TRBD2; j_gene: TRBJ2-2; v_gene: TRBV4-2; abundance: .; CDR3nt: TGTGCCAGCAGCCAAGGGGGGGGCACCGGGGAGCTGTTTTTT; CDR3aa: CASSQGGGTGELFF
d_gene: TRBD2; j_gene: TRBJ2-7; v_gene: TRBV6-5; abundance: .; CDR3nt: TGTGCCAGCCTGACTAGCGGGGTAGGTTACGAGCAGTACTTC; CDR3aa: CASLTSGVGYEQYF
d_gene: .; j_gene: TRBJ2-7; v_gene: TRBV11-2; abundance: .; CDR3nt: TGTGCCAGCAGCCCAGTCGGCGGCAATCTCTACGAGCAGTACTTC; CDR3aa: CASSPVGGNLYEQYF
d_gene: .; j_gene: TRBJ2-7; v_gene: TRBV6-2/TRBV6-3; abundance: few; CDR3nt: TGTGCCAGCAGTTTCACAGGGCTCGAGCAGTACTTC; CDR3aa: CASSFTGLEQYF
d_gene: .; j_gene: TRBJ2-5; v_gene: TRBV3-1/TRBV3-2; abundance: .; CDR3nt: TGTGCCAGCAGCCAAGACTTCTTAAACCGGGGTCTCCAAGAGACCCAGTACTTC; CDR3aa: CASSQDFLNRGLQETQYF
d_gene: .; j_gene: TRBJ1-2; v_gene: TRBV6-5; abundance: .; CDR3nt: TGTGCCAGCAGTTATGGAGGGAAGTATGGCTACACCTTC; CDR3aa: CASSYGGKYGYTF
d_gene: .; j_gene: TRBJ1-1; v_gene: TRBV27; abundance: .; CDR3nt: TGTGCCAGCAGTCTGACACGGAACCTCGAAGCTTTCTTT; CDR3aa: CASSLTRNLEAFF
d_gene: .; j_gene: TRBJ2-7; v_gene: TRBV5-1; abundance: .; CDR3nt: TGCGCCAGCAGCCTTTTGGGCAGGACCTACGAGCAGTACTTC; CDR3aa: CASSLLGRTYEQYF
d_gene: TRBD2; j_gene: TRBJ2-1; v_gene: TRBV6-5; abundance: .; CDR3nt: TGTGCCAGCAGTTATTATAGCGGGGCGCGGGACAATGAGCAGTTCTTC; CDR3aa: CASSYYSGARDNEQFF
d_gene: TRBD2; j_gene: TRBJ2-5; v_gene: TRBV7-3; abundance: .; CDR3nt: TGTGCCAGCAGCTCCGGACTAGCGGGGGGGACCCAGTACTTC; CDR3aa: CASSSGLAGGTQYF
d_gene: .; j_gene: TRBJ1-2; v_gene: TRBV7-8; abundance: .; CDR3nt: TGTGCCAGCAGCCGAGTCGACAGGCCCGAGTCGTATGGCTACACCTTC; CDR3aa: CASSRVDRPESYGYTF
d_gene: .; j_gene: TRBJ1-4; v_gene: TRBV27; abundance: few; CDR3nt: TGTGCCAGCAGTTTAAGACGGGGTGCAACTAATGAAAAACTGTTTTTT; CDR3aa: CASSLRRGATNEKLFF
d_gene: .; j_gene: TRBJ2-7; v_gene: TRBV6-2/TRBV6-3; abundance: .; CDR3nt: TGTGCCAGCAGTCCCAGCGCTGGGCAGTACTTC; CDR3aa: CASSPSAGQYF
d_gene: .; j_gene: TRBJ2-1; v_gene: TRBV19; abundance: .; CDR3nt: TGTGCCAGTACTGGACTCCCTTTTAATGAGCAGTTCTTC; CDR3aa: CASTGLPFNEQFF
d_gene: TRBD2; j_gene: TRBJ2-2; v_gene: TRBV2; abundance: few; CDR3nt: TGTGCCAGCAGGGGACTAGCGGGGGGGCCCGGGGAGCTGTTTTTT; CDR3aa: CASRGLAGGPGELFF
d_gene: .; j_gene: TRBJ1-5; v_gene: TRBV10-2; abundance: .; CDR3nt: TGCGCCAGCGCCAGTGGGTCGACAGGTTATGAAACGCCCCAGCATTTT; CDR3aa: CASASGSTGYETPQHF
d_gene: TRBD1; j_gene: TRBJ1-3; v_gene: TRBV30; abundance: once; CDR3nt: TGTGCCTGGAGTGTCAGGGGACAGCTTGGAAACACCATATATTTT; CDR3aa: CAWSVRGQLGNTIYF